This T cell receptor beta chain was retrieved from a study of T cell responses to AZD1222 COVID-19 vaccine. V lost 6 bases to trimming and J lost 6 bases, with 17 bases between them. The CDR3 covers 15 residues. Germline V lookup: CDR1 MDHEN, CDR2 SYDVKM. Profiling relied on immunoSEQ multiplex PCR, and the TCRdb table lists in-frame clones only, not all of them. The table shows about 140,000 clones, with just under 95% occurring only once. The source material was peripheral blood, sampled on day 0 of AZD1222 vaccination. This sequence joins TRBV28 and TRBJ2-2; D not certain. This TCR came from an adult in good health. This chain's CDR3 is CASRSSTQSAGELFF. CDR3 in DNA: TGTGCCAGCAGGTCCTCGACTCAGTCGGCCGGGGAGCTGTTTTTT. Full variable domain (rest looked up from reference TRBV28 and TRBJ2-2): DVKVTQSSRYLVKRTGEKVFLECVQDMDHENMFWYRQDPGLGLRLIYFSYDVKMKEKGDIPEGYSVSREKKERFSLILESASTNQTSMYLCASRSSTQSAGELFFGEGSRLTVL.